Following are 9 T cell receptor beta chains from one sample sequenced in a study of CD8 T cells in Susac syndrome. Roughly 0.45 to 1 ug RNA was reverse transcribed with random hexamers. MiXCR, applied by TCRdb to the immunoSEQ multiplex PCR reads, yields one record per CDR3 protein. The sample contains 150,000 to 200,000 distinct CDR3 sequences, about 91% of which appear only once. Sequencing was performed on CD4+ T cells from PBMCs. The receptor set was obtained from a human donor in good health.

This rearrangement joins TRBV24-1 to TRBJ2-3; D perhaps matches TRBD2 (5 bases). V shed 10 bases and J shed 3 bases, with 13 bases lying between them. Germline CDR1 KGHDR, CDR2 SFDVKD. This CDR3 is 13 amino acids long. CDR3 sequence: CATGSSGTDTQYF. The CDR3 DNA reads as TGTGCCACGGGAAGCTCGGGGACAGATACGCAGTATTTT.

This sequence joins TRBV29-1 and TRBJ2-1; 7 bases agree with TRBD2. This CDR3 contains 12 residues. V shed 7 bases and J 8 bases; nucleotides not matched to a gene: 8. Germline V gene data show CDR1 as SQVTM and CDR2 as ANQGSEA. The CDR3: CSAGGGPHEQFF. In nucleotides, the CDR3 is TGCAGCGCGGGAGGAGGGCCCCATGAGCAGTTCTTC.

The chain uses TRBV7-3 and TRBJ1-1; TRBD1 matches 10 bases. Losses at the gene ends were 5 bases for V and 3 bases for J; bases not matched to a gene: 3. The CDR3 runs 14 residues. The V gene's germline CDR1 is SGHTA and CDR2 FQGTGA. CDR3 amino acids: CASSRDRGDTEAFF. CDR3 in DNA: TGTGCCAGCAGCCGGGACAGGGGAGACACTGAAGCTTTCTTT.

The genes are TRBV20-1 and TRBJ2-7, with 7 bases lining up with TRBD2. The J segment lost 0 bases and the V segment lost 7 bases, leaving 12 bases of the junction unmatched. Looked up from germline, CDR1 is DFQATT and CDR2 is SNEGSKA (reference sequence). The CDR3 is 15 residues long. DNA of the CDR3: TGCAGTGTGGGTCAGCGGGACGGGAGCTCCTACGAGCAGTACTTC. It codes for CSVGQRDGSSYEQYF.

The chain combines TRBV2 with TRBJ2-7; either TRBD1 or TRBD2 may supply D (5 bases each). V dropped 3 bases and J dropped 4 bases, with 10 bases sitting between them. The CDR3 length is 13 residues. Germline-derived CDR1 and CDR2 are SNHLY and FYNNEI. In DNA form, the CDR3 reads TGTGCCAGCAGTGAGGGGGTGAATTACGAGCAGTACTTC. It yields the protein CASSEGVNYEQYF.

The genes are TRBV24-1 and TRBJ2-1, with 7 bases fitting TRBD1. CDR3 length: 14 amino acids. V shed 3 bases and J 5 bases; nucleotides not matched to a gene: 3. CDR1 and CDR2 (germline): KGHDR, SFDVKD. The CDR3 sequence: CATSDTTGHNEQFF. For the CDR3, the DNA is TGTGCCACCAGTGATACGACAGGGCACAATGAGCAGTTCTTC.

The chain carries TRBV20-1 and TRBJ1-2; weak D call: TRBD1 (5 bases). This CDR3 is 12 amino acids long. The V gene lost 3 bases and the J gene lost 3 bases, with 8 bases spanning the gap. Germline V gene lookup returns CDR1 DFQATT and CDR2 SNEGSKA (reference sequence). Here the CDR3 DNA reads TGCAGTGCTAGGCAGGGCGACTATGGCTACACCTTC. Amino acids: CSARQGDYGYTF.

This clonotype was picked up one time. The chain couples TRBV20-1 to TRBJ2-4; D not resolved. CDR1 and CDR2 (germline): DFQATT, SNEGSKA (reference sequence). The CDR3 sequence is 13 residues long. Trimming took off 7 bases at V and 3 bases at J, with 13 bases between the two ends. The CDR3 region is CSGGLAGKNIQYF. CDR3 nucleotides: TGCAGTGGAGGTCTGGCTGGCAAAAACATTCAGTACTTC.

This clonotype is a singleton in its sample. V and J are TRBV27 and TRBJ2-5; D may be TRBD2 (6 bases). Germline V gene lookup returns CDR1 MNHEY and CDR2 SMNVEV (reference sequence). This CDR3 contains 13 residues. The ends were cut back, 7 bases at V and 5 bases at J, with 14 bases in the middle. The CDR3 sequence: CASTKRGSETQYF. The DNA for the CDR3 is TGTGCCAGCACTAAACGGGGGTCCGAGACCCAGTACTTC.